The clone carrying this TCR beta chain was counted a single time. Its cognate antigen is unknown. CDR1 MDHEN and CDR2 SYDVKM come from the germline V gene. The ends lost 3 bases at V and 4 bases at J; junction bases unmatched: 8. CDR3 size: 15 residues. The data stem from a study of Ad26.COV2.S vaccination and SARS-CoV-2 variants. Notes on the study in general: Post-vaccination spike-specific CD8+ and CD4+ T cell responses reportedly had substantial breadth. Spike-specific TCR breadth in vaccine recipients exceeded that seen in placebo recipients.

This table comes from immunoSEQ multiplex PCR, and its TCRdb copy is limited to in-frame clones, with some not included. The sample includes about 97,000 clones, around 82% seen only once; the top ten take approximately 15%. The receptor comes from a human donor who had recovered from COVID-19. The chain couples TRBV28 to TRBJ1-1; 7 nucleotides line up with TRBD1. The specimen comprised peripheral blood, sampled after recovery from COVID-19. This CDR3 reads CASSFPDRAGTEAFF. The CDR3 region has the DNA TGTGCCAGCAGTTTCCCTGACAGGGCGGGCACTGAAGCTTTCTTT.